A selection of T cell receptor beta chains follows, all from one sample in a study of cytotoxic CD8 clonotypes in ibrutinib-treated CLL. Generated by immunoSEQ multiplex PCR, the TCRdb table keeps only in-frame clones and is missing some. This table has about 45,000 clones, 69% appearing once. The starting material was PBMCs, obtained after 12 months of ibrutinib treatment. The receptors stem from a human donor with chronic lymphocytic leukemia. Both conserved end residues are part of each CDR3. A D gene is named only where the DNA matches it firmly. The listing skips clone size in some rows; elsewhere it reads once, few, many or a size class.

clone_size,j_call,d_call,v_call,cdr3_aa,cdr3_nt
-,TRBJ2-1,TRBD1,TRBV7-8,CASSYYLQGAQDEQFF,TGTGCCAGCAGCTACTACCTACAGGGGGCGCAGGATGAGCAGTTCTTC
few,TRBJ2-2,-,TRBV12-5,CASASTGELFF,TGTGCTAGTGCCTCTACCGGGGAGCTGTTTTTT
-,TRBJ2-7,TRBD2,TRBV7-6,CASSLLAGAHEQYF,TGTGCCAGCAGCTTATTAGCGGGGGCTCACGAGCAGTACTTC
-,TRBJ2-2,-,TRBV6-1,CASSTGQNTGELFF,TGTGCCAGCAGTACCGGACAGAACACCGGGGAGCTGTTTTTT
-,TRBJ1-5,-,TRBV18,CASSPEMGAGQPQHF,TGTGCCAGCTCACCAGAAATGGGGGCCGGGCAGCCCCAGCATTTT
-,TRBJ2-1,TRBD2,TRBV19,CASSIIAPLAGGPYNEQFF,TGTGCCAGTAGTATCATAGCCCCTCTAGCGGGGGGGCCTTACAATGAGCAGTTCTTC
few,TRBJ1-5,-,TRBV2,CASGGWTDGNQPQHF,TGTGCCAGCGGAGGGTGGACAGACGGCAATCAGCCCCAGCATTTT
many,TRBJ1-2,-,TRBV11-2,CASSLESRGHYGYTF,TGTGCCAGCAGCTTGGAGTCAAGGGGACACTATGGCTACACCTTC
-,TRBJ2-2,TRBD2,TRBV7-9,CASSSPGLAGGPNTGELFF,TGTGCCAGCAGCTCCCCGGGACTAGCGGGGGGGCCAAACACCGGGGAGCTGTTTTTT
-,TRBJ2-4,-,TRBV11-2,CASSFRDWDQYF,TGTGCCAGCAGCTTCCGGGACTGGGATCAGTACTTC
-,TRBJ1-4,-,TRBV5-1,CASCRDLGEKLFF,TGCGCCAGCTGCAGGGATTTGGGCGAAAAACTGTTTTTT
few,TRBJ1-2,TRBD1,TRBV11-3,CASSLGRDRAHGYTF,TGTGCCAGCAGCTTAGGCCGGGACAGGGCTCATGGCTACACCTTC
-,TRBJ2-5,-,TRBV5-1,CASSSMGQMETQYF,TGCGCCAGCAGCTCAATGGGGCAGATGGAGACCCAGTACTTC
-,TRBJ2-1,-,TRBV10-3,CAMGTGVLGEEQFF,TGTGCCATGGGGACGGGTGTACTTGGTGAGGAGCAGTTCTTC
-,TRBJ1-5,-,TRBV21-1,CASSSEWRYQPQHF,TGTGCCAGCAGCAGCGAGTGGAGATATCAGCCCCAGCATTTT
medium-sized,TRBJ1-5,-,TRBV15,CATGTLSGQPQHF,TGTGCCACCGGCACGTTGTCGGGTCAGCCCCAGCATTTT